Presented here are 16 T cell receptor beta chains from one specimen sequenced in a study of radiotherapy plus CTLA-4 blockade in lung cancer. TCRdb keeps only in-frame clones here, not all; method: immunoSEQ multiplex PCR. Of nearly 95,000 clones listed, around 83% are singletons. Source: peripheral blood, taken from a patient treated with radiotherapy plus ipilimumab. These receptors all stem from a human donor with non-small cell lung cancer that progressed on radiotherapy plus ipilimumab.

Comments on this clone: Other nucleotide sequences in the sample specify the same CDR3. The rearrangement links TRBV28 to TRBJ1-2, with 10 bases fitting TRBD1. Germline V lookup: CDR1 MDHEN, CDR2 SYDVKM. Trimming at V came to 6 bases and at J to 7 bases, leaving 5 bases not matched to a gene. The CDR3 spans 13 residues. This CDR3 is CASSSGQGGGYTF. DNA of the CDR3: TGTGCCAGCAGCTCCGGACAGGGGGGTGGCTACACCTTC.

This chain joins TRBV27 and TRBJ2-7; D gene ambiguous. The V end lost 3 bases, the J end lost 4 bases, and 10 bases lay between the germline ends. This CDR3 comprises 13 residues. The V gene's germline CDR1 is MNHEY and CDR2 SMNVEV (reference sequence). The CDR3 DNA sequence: TGTGCCAGCAGTTTTGGCAGGAAATACGAGCAGTACTTC. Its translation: CASSFGRKYEQYF.

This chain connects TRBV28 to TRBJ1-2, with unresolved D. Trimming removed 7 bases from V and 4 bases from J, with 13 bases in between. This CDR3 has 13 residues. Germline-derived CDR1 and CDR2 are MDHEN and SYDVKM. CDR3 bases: TGTGCCAGCAACGCTCAGTACTTCTATGGCTACACCTTC. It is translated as CASNAQYFYGYTF.

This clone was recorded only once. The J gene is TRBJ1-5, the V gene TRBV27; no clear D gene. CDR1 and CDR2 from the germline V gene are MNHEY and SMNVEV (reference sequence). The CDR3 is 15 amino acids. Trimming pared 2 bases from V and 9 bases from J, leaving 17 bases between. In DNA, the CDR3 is TGTGCCAGCAGTTTACAAGGAGCTAACGGATCGCCCCAGCATTTT. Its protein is CASSLQGANGSPQHF.

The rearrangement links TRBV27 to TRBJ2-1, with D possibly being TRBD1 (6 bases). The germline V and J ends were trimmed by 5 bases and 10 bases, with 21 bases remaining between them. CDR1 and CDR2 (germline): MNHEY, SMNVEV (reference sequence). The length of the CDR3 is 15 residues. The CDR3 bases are TGTGCCAGCAGTCCTCGACAGGACTGGGTGGGAGAGCAGTTCTTC. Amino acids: CASSPRQDWVGEQFF.

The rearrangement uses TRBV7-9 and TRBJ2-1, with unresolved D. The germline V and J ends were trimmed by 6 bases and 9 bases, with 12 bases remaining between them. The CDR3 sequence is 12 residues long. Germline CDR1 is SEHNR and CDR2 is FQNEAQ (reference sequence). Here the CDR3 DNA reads TGTGCCAGCAGGCTAGAGGCTGGTGAGCAGTTCTTC. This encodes CASRLEAGEQFF.

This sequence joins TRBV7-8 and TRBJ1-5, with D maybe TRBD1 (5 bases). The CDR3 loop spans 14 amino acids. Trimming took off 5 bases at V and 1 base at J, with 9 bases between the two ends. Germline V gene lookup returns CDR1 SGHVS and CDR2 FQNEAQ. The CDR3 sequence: CASSQGRSNQPQHF. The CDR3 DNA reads TGTGCCAGCAGCCAGGGACGGAGCAATCAGCCCCAGCATTTT.

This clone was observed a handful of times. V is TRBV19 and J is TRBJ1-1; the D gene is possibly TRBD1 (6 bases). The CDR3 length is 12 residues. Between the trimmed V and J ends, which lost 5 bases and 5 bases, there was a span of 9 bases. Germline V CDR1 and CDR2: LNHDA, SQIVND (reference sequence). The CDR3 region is CASSQGWTEAFF. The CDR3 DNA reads TGTGCCAGTAGTCAGGGGTGGACTGAAGCTTTCTTT.

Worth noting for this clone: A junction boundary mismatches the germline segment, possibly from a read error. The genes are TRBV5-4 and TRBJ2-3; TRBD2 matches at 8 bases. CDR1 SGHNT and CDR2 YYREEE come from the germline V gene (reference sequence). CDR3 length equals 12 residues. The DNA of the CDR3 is TGTGCCAGCAGCTACCCGGGACTAGTGGGGGATTTT. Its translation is CASSYPGLVGDF.

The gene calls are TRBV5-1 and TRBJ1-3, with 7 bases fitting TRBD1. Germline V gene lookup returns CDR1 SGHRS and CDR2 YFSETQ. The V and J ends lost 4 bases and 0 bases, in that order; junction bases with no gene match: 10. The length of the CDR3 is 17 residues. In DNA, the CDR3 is TGCGCCAGCAGCGTGACAGGGCAAAAGAGCTCTGGAAACACCATATATTTT. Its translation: CASSVTGQKSSGNTIYF.

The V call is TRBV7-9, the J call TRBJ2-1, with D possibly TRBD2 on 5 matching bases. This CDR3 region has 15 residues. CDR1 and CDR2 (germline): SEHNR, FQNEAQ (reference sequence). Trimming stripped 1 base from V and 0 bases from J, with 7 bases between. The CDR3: CASSLVGDSYNEQFF. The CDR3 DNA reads TGTGCCAGCAGCTTAGTCGGGGACTCCTACAATGAGCAGTTCTTC. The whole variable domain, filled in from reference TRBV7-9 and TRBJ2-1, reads DTGVSQNPRHKITKRGQNVTFRCDPISEHNRLYWYRQTLGQGPEFLTYFQNEAQLEKSRLLSDRFSAERPKGSFSTLEIQRTEQGDSAMYLCASSLVGDSYNEQFFGPGTRLTVL.

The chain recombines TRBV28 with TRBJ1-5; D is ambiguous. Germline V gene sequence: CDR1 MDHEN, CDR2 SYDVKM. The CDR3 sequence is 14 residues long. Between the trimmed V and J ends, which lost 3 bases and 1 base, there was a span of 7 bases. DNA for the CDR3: TGTGCCAGCAGTTTTCTCTCCAGCAATCAGCCCCAGCATTTT. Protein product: CASSFLSSNQPQHF.

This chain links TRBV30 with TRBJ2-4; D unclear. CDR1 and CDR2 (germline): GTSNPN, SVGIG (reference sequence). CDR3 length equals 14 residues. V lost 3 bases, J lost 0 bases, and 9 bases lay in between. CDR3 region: CAWSRILAKNIQYF. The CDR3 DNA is TGTGCCTGGAGCAGAATCCTAGCCAAAAACATTCAGTACTTC.

The CDR3 spells CASSTDRVADTQYF. CDR3 bases: TGCGCCAGCAGCACCGACAGGGTGGCAGATACGCAGTATTTT. This chain links TRBV5-1 with TRBJ2-3, with 7 bases aligning to TRBD1. J gave up 4 bases and V 4 bases, and 6 bases lay outside the gene matches. Germline CDR1 SGHRS, CDR2 YFSETQ. The CDR3 spans 14 residues.

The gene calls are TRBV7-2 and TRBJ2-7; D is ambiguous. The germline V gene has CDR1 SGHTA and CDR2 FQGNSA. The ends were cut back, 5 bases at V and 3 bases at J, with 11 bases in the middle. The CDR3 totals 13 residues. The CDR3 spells CASSTRTGYEQYV. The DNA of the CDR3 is TGTGCCAGCAGCACAAGGACGGGCTACGAGCAGTACGTC.

DNA for the CDR3: TGTGCCAGCACCTACGGACGGGATGAAGCTTTCTTT. It codes for CASTYGRDEAFF. The V and J genes are TRBV28 and TRBJ1-1; D is uncertain. The germline gives CDR1 MDHEN, CDR2 SYDVKM. Trimming took 7 bases from V and 7 from J, leaving 13 bases between them. This CDR3 comprises 12 residues.